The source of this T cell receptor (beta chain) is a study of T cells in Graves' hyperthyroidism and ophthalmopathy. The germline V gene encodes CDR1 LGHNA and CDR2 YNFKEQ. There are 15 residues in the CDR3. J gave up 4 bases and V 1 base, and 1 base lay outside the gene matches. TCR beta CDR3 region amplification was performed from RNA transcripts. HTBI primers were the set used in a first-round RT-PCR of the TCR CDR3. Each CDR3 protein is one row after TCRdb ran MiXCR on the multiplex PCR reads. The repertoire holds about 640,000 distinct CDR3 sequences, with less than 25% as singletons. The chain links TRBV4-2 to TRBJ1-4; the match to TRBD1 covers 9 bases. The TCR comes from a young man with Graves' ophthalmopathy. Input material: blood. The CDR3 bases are TGTGCCAGCAGCCAAGGGGACAGGGATAATGAAAAACTGTTTTTT. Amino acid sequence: CASSQGDRDNEKLFF.